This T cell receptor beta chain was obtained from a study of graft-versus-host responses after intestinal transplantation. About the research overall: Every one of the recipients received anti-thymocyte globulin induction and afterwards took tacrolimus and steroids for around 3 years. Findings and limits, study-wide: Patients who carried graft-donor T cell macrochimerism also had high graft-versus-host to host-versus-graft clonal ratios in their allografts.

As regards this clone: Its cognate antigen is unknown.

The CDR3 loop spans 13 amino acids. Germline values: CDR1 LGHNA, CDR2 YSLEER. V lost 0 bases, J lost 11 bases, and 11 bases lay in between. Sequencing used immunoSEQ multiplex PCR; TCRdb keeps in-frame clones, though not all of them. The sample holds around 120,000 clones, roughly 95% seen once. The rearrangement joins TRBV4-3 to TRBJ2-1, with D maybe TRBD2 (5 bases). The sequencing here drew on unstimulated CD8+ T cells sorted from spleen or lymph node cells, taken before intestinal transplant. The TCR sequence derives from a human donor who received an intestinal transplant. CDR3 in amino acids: CASSQDNERQQFF. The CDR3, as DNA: TGCGCCAGCAGCCAAGATAATGAGCGGCAGCAGTTCTTC.